Given below is one T cell receptor beta chain in context. The CDR3 is 17 amino acids. V was trimmed by 8 bases and J by 3 bases, leaving 23 bases between them. The germline V gene encodes CDR1 LNHDA and CDR2 SQIVND (reference sequence). The record originates from a study of CD8+ T cells in alopecia areata. Overall study: Treatment ran 6 to 18 months, with 6 months of follow-up afterward.

TCR sequencing used cDNA made by reverse transcription of extracted RNA. Assay used: immunoSEQ multiplex PCR; TCRdb lists only in-frame clones, some missing. This sample has 150,000 or so clones; around 47% occur once, and the top ten carry about 6.4%. The sequencing sample was made of CD4+ T cells sorted from blood. The chain is built from TRBV19 and TRBJ2-1; maybe TRBD2 (5 bases). The source is a human donor with alopecia areata. The CDR3 loop reads CASQRAGLSQNYNEQFF. The DNA for the CDR3 is TGTGCCAGTCAACGGGCCGGACTCTCACAAAACTACAATGAGCAGTTCTTC.